The 25 T cell receptor beta chains in this list originate from one sample, sequenced in a study of blood T cell repertoires in COVID-19. Assay: immunoSEQ multiplex PCR; the TCRdb copy retains only in-frame clones and omits some. The sample lists 300,000 to 400,000 clones, 80% to 90% occurring once. Sequencing was performed on PBMCs or T cells enriched from blood (not recorded which). The receptor source for this set is a woman between 35 and 50 years old with acute COVID-19.

This rearrangement joins TRBV19 to TRBJ1-4; the D gene is possibly TRBD1 (5 bases). Trimming stripped 7 bases from V and 9 bases from J, with 21 bases between. Germline V gives CDR1 LNHDA, CDR2 SQIVND (reference sequence). The CDR3 contains 15 residues. The DNA for the CDR3 is TGTGCCAGTATTGAACACCGGGACTCGAACCAAAAACTGTTTTTT. This gives the protein CASIEHRDSNQKLFF.

The gene calls are TRBV7-3 and TRBJ2-1, with 13 bases identical to TRBD2. The CDR3 loop spans 15 amino acids. Trimming cost V 2 bases and J 10 bases; bases outside gene matches: 5. Germline V gene lookup returns CDR1 SGHTA and CDR2 FQGTGA. In DNA, the CDR3 is TGTGCCAGCAGCTTATCTGGGACTAGCGGGGTCGAGCAGTTCTTC. It is translated as CASSLSGTSGVEQFF.

The chain combines TRBV4-3 with TRBJ1-2, with a weak D call TRBD1 (5 bases). V dropped 1 base and J dropped 2 bases, with 8 bases sitting between them. Germline CDR1 LGHNA, CDR2 YSLEER. This CDR3 region has 14 residues. CDR3 sequence (DNA): TGCGCCAGCAGCCAAGCCGGGGGGAACTATGGCTACACCTTC. Translation gives CASSQAGGNYGYTF.

This chain joins TRBV18 and TRBJ1-2; unclear D gene. Germline V gives CDR1 KGHSH, CDR2 LQKENI. The length of the CDR3 is 15 residues. Trimming pared 1 base from V and 6 bases from J, leaving 15 bases between. CDR3 sequence: CASSPQAAGYDGYTF. CDR3 in DNA: TGTGCCAGCTCACCACAGGCAGCGGGTTATGATGGCTACACCTTC.

V is TRBV4-3 and J is TRBJ1-3; 7 positions agree with TRBD1. V trimming: 4 bases; J trimming: 4 bases; junction bases outside the gene matches: 7. The length of the CDR3 is 15 residues. Germline CDR1 reads LGHNA; CDR2 reads YSLEER. CDR3 amino acids: CASSPGTVQGNTIYF. As DNA, the CDR3 is TGCGCCAGCAGCCCAGGGACAGTCCAAGGAAACACCATATATTTT.

The gene calls are TRBV23-1 and TRBJ1-1; unclear D gene. TRBV23-1 is labeled an ORF, and its function is uncertain. V gave up 7 bases and J gave up 4 bases, with 10 bases separating them. The CDR3 runs 12 residues. CDR3 residues: CASILRGTEAFF. CDR3 nucleotide sequence: TGCGCCAGCATACTCCGGGGCACTGAAGCTTTCTTT.

The chain is built from TRBV28 and TRBJ1-1; a possible D gene is TRBD1 (5 bases). From germline, CDR1 is MDHEN and CDR2 SYDVKM. Trimming removed 3 bases at V and 11 bases at J, with 16 bases between. CDR3 size: 13 residues. CDR3 in amino acids: CASSLSRGGWAFF. For the CDR3, the DNA is TGTGCCAGCAGTTTGAGTCGCGGGGGGTGGGCTTTCTTT.

V and J are TRBV7-6 and TRBJ2-3; TRBD2 aligns across 7 bases. The CDR3 extends over 16 amino acids. Trimming cost V 1 base and J 6 bases; bases outside gene matches: 10. Germline V lookup: CDR1 SGHVS, CDR2 FNYEAQ. The CDR3 DNA reads TGTGCCAGCAGCTTAGGTAGTACCGCGGGAGCTGATACGCAGTATTTT. This gives the protein CASSLGSTAGADTQYF.

This clone was detected once. V is TRBV29-1 and J is TRBJ1-1; D perhaps matches TRBD1 (5 bases). This CDR3 is built from 11 residues. The germline CDR1 and CDR2 sequences are SQVTM and ANQGSEA. Trimming removed 8 bases from V and 2 bases from J, with 9 bases in between. The CDR3 is CSCRVNTEAFF. The CDR3, as DNA: TGCAGCTGCAGGGTTAACACTGAAGCTTTCTTT.

The chain links TRBV6-5 to TRBJ2-1; TRBD2 matches 9 bases. Germline CDR1 and CDR2: MNHEY and SVGAGI. This CDR3 has 15 amino acids. The trim removed 5 bases at V and 12 bases at J, leaving 14 bases unmatched. CDR3 DNA: TGTGCCAGCAGTAGCCTGCGGGGGGGGGCCTTGGGGCAGTTCTTC. Translating it yields CASSSLRGGALGQFF.

The chain recombines TRBV27 with TRBJ2-1; 7 bases line up with TRBD2. V was pared by 4 bases and J by 8 bases, with 14 bases of the junction left unmatched. The CDR3 length is 16 residues. Germline CDR1 is MNHEY and CDR2 is SMNVEV (reference sequence). The CDR3 reads CASSSAGLTHHDEQFF. In DNA form, the CDR3 reads TGTGCCAGCAGTTCGGCGGGACTAACCCATCACGATGAGCAGTTCTTC.

The chain is built from TRBV12-3 or TRBV12-4 and TRBJ2-7; TRBD1 is a possible D gene (5 bases). This CDR3 is 12 amino acids long. Trimming removed 4 bases at V and 3 bases at J, with 7 bases between. The CDR3 nucleotides read TGTGCCAGCAGTTACGACAGCTACGAGCAGTACTTC. Protein product: CASSYDSYEQYF.

This clone came up once. The rearrangement joins TRBV15 to TRBJ1-5; D may be TRBD1 (6 bases). The CDR3 is 14 amino acids. The germline CDR1 and CDR2 sequences are LNHNV and YYDKDF (reference sequence). Trimming took off 8 bases at V and 7 bases at J, with 18 bases between the two ends. This CDR3 is CATRIGAQGQPQHF. DNA of the CDR3: TGTGCCACCCGTATTGGGGCACAGGGCCAGCCCCAGCATTTT.

This chain connects TRBV9 to TRBJ2-2, with D possibly matching TRBD1 (5 bases). CDR1 is SGDLS, CDR2 YYNGEE, per germline. The CDR3 has 16 amino acids. Between the trimmed V and J ends, which lost 0 bases and 0 bases, there was a span of 9 bases. The CDR3 region is CASSVVGAPNTGELFF. For the CDR3, the DNA is TGTGCCAGCAGCGTAGTAGGGGCTCCGAACACCGGGGAGCTGTTTTTT.

The J gene is TRBJ1-3, the V gene TRBV19, with D maybe TRBD1 (6 bases). CDR1 and CDR2 from the germline V gene are LNHDA and SQIVND (reference sequence). Trimming removed 3 bases from V and 0 bases from J, with 12 bases in between. The CDR3 has 16 residues. The CDR3 loop is CASSMDSLSSGNTIYF. The CDR3 region has the DNA TGTGCCAGTAGTATGGACAGCCTTAGCTCTGGAAACACCATATATTTT.

This chain uses TRBV11-2 with TRBJ2-1, with D tentatively TRBD1 (5 bases). CDR1 and CDR2 (germline): SGHAT, FQNNGV. The CDR3 covers 15 residues. Trimming took 2 bases from V and 3 from J, leaving 11 bases between them. The CDR3: CASSLSGSLYNEQFF. In DNA form, the CDR3 reads TGTGCCAGCAGCTTATCAGGGTCCCTCTACAATGAGCAGTTCTTC.

The chain employs TRBV28 and TRBJ2-7; possible D gene TRBD1, 5 bases. V lost 6 bases and J lost 3, with 18 bases in between. Germline V lookup: CDR1 MDHEN, CDR2 SYDVKM. The CDR3 extends over 15 amino acids. This chain's CDR3 is CASSSNRQWDYEQYF. The CDR3 region has the DNA TGTGCCAGCAGCTCAAACCGACAGTGGGACTACGAGCAGTACTTC.

V and J are TRBV4-2 and TRBJ2-7; 9 bases agree with TRBD2. CDR3 length equals 19 residues. Germline CDR1 LGHNA, CDR2 YNFKEQ. The V and J ends lost 2 bases and 5 bases, in that order; junction bases with no gene match: 19. The CDR3 sequence is CASSQLGSLAGRLGDEQYF. The CDR3 region has the DNA TGTGCCAGCAGCCAATTAGGCTCTCTAGCGGGGCGCCTCGGAGACGAGCAGTACTTC.

The gene calls are TRBV6-6 and TRBJ2-5; D is possibly TRBD1 (6 bases). The germline V gene has CDR1 MNHNY and CDR2 SVGAGI (reference sequence). The CDR3 covers 15 residues. Trimming stripped 6 bases from V and 0 bases from J, with 14 bases between. CDR3 DNA: TGTGCCAGCAGACCAGGACAGTCTCACCAAGAGACCCAGTACTTC. Residues: CASRPGQSHQETQYF.

This chain connects TRBV15 to TRBJ2-2; 9 bases fit TRBD1. Unmatched junction bases numbered 11, after V lost 4 bases and J lost 5 bases. CDR3 length: 17 amino acids. The germline CDR1 and CDR2 sequences are LNHNV and YYDKDF (reference sequence). The CDR3 loop reads CATSISGRTGETGELFF. The CDR3 DNA is TGTGCCACCAGCATCTCCGGCAGGACAGGGGAGACCGGGGAGCTGTTTTTT.

This clone was recorded once. The chain combines TRBV5-4 with TRBJ2-3; TRBD2 matches 10 bases. The germline CDR1 and CDR2 sequences are SGHNT and YYREEE (reference sequence). CDR3 length: 17 residues. Trimming took 1 base from V and 2 from J; bases not matched to a gene: 7. Written as DNA, the CDR3 is TGTGCCAGCAGCTTGCAAGGCAGCGGGGGGGCCACAGATACGCAGTATTTT. This gives the protein CASSLQGSGGATDTQYF.

The CDR3 here is CASNGKAGDLYNEQFF. CDR3 in DNA: TGCGCCAGCAACGGGAAGGCAGGGGACCTTTACAATGAGCAGTTCTTC. This chain connects TRBV5-1 to TRBJ2-1, with a weak D call TRBD1 (6 bases). V was shortened by 6 bases and J by 4 bases, with 20 bases between the two germline ends. The CDR3 contains 16 residues. The germline V gene encodes CDR1 SGHRS and CDR2 YFSETQ.

The chain joins TRBV7-9 to TRBJ2-5; D is perhaps TRBD2 (7 bases). V lost 5 bases, J lost 2 bases, and 21 bases lay in between. The CDR3 has 17 amino acids. Germline loops: CDR1 SEHNR, CDR2 FQNEAQ (reference sequence). The CDR3: CASSHVRGHEGQETQYF. The DNA of the CDR3 is TGTGCCAGCAGCCATGTGCGGGGGCATGAGGGTCAAGAGACCCAGTACTTC.

The rearrangement joins TRBV3-1 (or the pseudogene TRBV3-2) to TRBJ1-1; D call uncertain. Germline loops: CDR1 LGHDT, CDR2 YNNKEL (reference sequence). The ends were cut back, 6 bases at V and 7 bases at J, with 9 bases in the middle. The CDR3 contains 11 residues. This chain's CDR3 is CASSRFSEAFF. CDR3 in DNA: TGTGCCAGCAGTCGTTTTAGTGAAGCTTTCTTT.

The gene calls are TRBV7-2 and TRBJ1-2; 7 nucleotides align to TRBD1. V dropped 5 bases and J dropped 4; count of bases not matched to a gene: 4. CDR1 and CDR2 from the germline V gene are SGHTA and FQGNSA. This CDR3 is built from 13 residues. The DNA of the CDR3 is TGTGCCAGCAGCCCCCGGGACAGCTATGGCTACACCTTC. It yields the protein CASSPRDSYGYTF.